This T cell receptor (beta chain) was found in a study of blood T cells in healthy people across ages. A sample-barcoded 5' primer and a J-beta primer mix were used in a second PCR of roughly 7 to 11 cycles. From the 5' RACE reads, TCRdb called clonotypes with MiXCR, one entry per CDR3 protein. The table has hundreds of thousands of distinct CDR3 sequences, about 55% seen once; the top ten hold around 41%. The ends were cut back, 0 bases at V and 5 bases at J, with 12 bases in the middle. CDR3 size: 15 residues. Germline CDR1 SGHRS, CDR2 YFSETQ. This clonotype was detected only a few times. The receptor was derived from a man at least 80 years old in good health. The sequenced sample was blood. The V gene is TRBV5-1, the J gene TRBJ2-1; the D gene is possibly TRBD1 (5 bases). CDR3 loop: CASSLGQGAHNEQFF. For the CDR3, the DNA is TGCGCCAGCAGCTTGGGGCAGGGCGCCCACAATGAGCAGTTCTTC.